This is a list of T cell receptor beta chains from one sample in a study of T cell changes during pregnancy in multiple sclerosis. Clones were read by immunoSEQ multiplex PCR, and TCRdb kept only the in-frame ones, dropping some. Counted here are approximately 88,000 clones, 90% to 95% occurring once; the ten biggest clones make up about 2%. The sequencing used peripheral blood, collected in the third trimester of pregnancy. The receptors originated from a female donor with multiple sclerosis, enrolled in a pregnancy study. CDR3s include the opening cysteine and the closing phenylalanine or tryptophan. Each record gives: V gene, clone size, J gene, D gene, CDR3 DNA, CDR3 protein. The D gene is left open where the match is weak. A row's size may be missing; if present it is once, few, many or a size class.

v_gene: TRBV29-1
abundance: -
j_gene: TRBJ2-5
d_gene: -
CDR3nt: TGCAGCGTTGTTAGCGGAGACTCCCAGTACTTC
CDR3aa: CSVVSGDSQYF

v_gene: TRBV6-5
abundance: -
j_gene: TRBJ2-1
d_gene: -
CDR3nt: TGTGCCAGCAGGCCGCTATATGACAATGAGCAGTTCTTC
CDR3aa: CASRPLYDNEQFF

v_gene: TRBV9
abundance: -
j_gene: TRBJ2-4
d_gene: -
CDR3nt: TGTGCCAGCAGCGTAGGAGAGGGAGGGACACGCAAAAACATTCAGTACTTC
CDR3aa: CASSVGEGGTRKNIQYF

v_gene: TRBV6-5
abundance: -
j_gene: TRBJ2-2
d_gene: -
CDR3nt: TGTGCCAGCAGTTACCTAGGAGGAGGGACCGGGGAGCTGTTTTTT
CDR3aa: CASSYLGGGTGELFF

v_gene: TRBV19
abundance: -
j_gene: TRBJ2-2
d_gene: TRBD2
CDR3nt: TGTGCCAGTAGTATGGTAGCGGGAGTTTTTGACACCGGGGAGCTGTTTTTT
CDR3aa: CASSMVAGVFDTGELFF

v_gene: TRBV28
abundance: -
j_gene: TRBJ1-5
d_gene: -
CDR3nt: TGTGCCAGCAGTAGCCTTCCAGGGGAGTGGGATCAGCCCCAGCATTTT
CDR3aa: CASSSLPGEWDQPQHF

v_gene: TRBV2
abundance: once
j_gene: TRBJ2-1
d_gene: TRBD2
CDR3nt: TGTGCCAGCAGGGGGACTAGCGGGGAGCAGTTCTTC
CDR3aa: CASRGTSGEQFF

v_gene: TRBV28
abundance: -
j_gene: TRBJ1-2
d_gene: -
CDR3nt: TGTGCCAGCAGTGGCCCCCTGGGGGGTGGCTACACCTTC
CDR3aa: CASSGPLGGGYTF

v_gene: TRBV13
abundance: -
j_gene: TRBJ2-2
d_gene: -
CDR3nt: TGTGCCAGCAGCTTAAGGGGGGGCACCGGGGAGCTGTTTTTT
CDR3aa: CASSLRGGTGELFF

v_gene: TRBV6-5
abundance: once
j_gene: TRBJ2-1
d_gene: TRBD2
CDR3nt: TGTGCCAGCAGCCCGGGACTAGCGGTTAGCGAGCAGTTCTTC
CDR3aa: CASSPGLAVSEQFF

v_gene: TRBV2
abundance: -
j_gene: TRBJ2-7
d_gene: TRBD2
CDR3nt: TGTGCTACCCAGACTAGCGGGGGGTACGAGCAGTACTTC
CDR3aa: CATQTSGGYEQYF

v_gene: TRBV5-5
abundance: -
j_gene: TRBJ1-2
d_gene: TRBD1
CDR3nt: TGTGCCAGCCTGACAGGACAGGGGGCATGGCTACACCCCTTC
CDR3aa: CASLTGQGAWLHPF

v_gene: TRBV2
abundance: -
j_gene: TRBJ2-5
d_gene: TRBD2
CDR3nt: TGTGCCAGCAGTGCATGGCTAGCGGGTGGGGAGACCCAGTACTTC
CDR3aa: CASSAWLAGGETQYF

v_gene: TRBV5-1
abundance: -
j_gene: TRBJ2-2
d_gene: TRBD2
CDR3nt: TGCGCCAGCAGCCGGTCTGGACTAGCGAACACCGGGGAGCTGTTTTTT
CDR3aa: CASSRSGLANTGELFF

v_gene: TRBV15
abundance: -
j_gene: TRBJ2-7
d_gene: TRBD1
CDR3nt: TGTGCCACCAGCAAGGACAGGGTAGCCTACGAGCAGTACTTC
CDR3aa: CATSKDRVAYEQYF

v_gene: TRBV28
abundance: -
j_gene: TRBJ1-2
d_gene: -
CDR3nt: TGTGCCACCGTGGGGCGGGGCTACACCTTC
CDR3aa: CATVGRGYTF

v_gene: TRBV27
abundance: -
j_gene: TRBJ1-5
d_gene: TRBD1
CDR3nt: TGTGCCAGCAGTCCACAGGACAGGGGCAATCAGCCCCAGCATTTT
CDR3aa: CASSPQDRGNQPQHF

v_gene: TRBV28
abundance: -
j_gene: TRBJ2-7
d_gene: TRBD1
CDR3nt: TGTGCCAGCAGTCGGGACAGCCCCTACGAGCAGTACTTC
CDR3aa: CASSRDSPYEQYF

v_gene: TRBV2
abundance: -
j_gene: TRBJ2-1
d_gene: -
CDR3nt: TGTGCCATCCGTGGTAGTAGCGAGCAGTTCTTC
CDR3aa: CAIRGSSEQFF

v_gene: TRBV6-1
abundance: -
j_gene: TRBJ2-1
d_gene: -
CDR3nt: TGTGCCTCCAGGGGTTCGTCCTACAATGAGCAGTTCTTC
CDR3aa: CASRGSSYNEQFF

v_gene: TRBV9
abundance: -
j_gene: TRBJ2-2
d_gene: -
CDR3nt: TGTGCCAGCAGCACCATGGGACGGCTAGCGAACGAGAACACCGGGGAGCTGTTTTTT
CDR3aa: CASSTMGRLANENTGELFF

v_gene: TRBV19
abundance: -
j_gene: TRBJ1-5
d_gene: TRBD1
CDR3nt: TGTGCCAGTAGTATCCTACCGACAGGGAACCAGCCCCAGCATTTT
CDR3aa: CASSILPTGNQPQHF

v_gene: TRBV28
abundance: -
j_gene: TRBJ2-4
d_gene: TRBD2
CDR3nt: TGTGCCAGCAGTTTATTGGGGACTAGCGGGAAGGCCATTCAGTACTTC
CDR3aa: CASSLLGTSGKAIQYF

v_gene: TRBV7-2
abundance: once
j_gene: TRBJ1-2
d_gene: -
CDR3nt: TGTGCCAGCAGCTCGAGTCTGGGGTGGGGCCTGAGCCATGGCTACACCTTC
CDR3aa: CASSSSLGWGLSHGYTF

v_gene: TRBV27
abundance: once
j_gene: TRBJ2-1
d_gene: -
CDR3nt: TGTGCCAGCAGTGGGACACTATTGGGCGGGAGTTTCTATGAGCAGTTCTTC
CDR3aa: CASSGTLLGGSFYEQFF

v_gene: TRBV19
abundance: -
j_gene: TRBJ1-5
d_gene: TRBD1
CDR3nt: TGTGCCAGTAGTACGGACAGGGTTCAGCCCCAGCATTTT
CDR3aa: CASSTDRVQPQHF

v_gene: TRBV19
abundance: once
j_gene: TRBJ1-4
d_gene: TRBD1
CDR3nt: TGTGCCAGTAGTATCCGGGACAGGGTGTATGAAAAACTGTTTTTT
CDR3aa: CASSIRDRVYEKLFF

v_gene: TRBV6-6
abundance: once
j_gene: TRBJ2-4
d_gene: TRBD2
CDR3nt: TGTGCCAGCAGTTACCCGGCTAGCGGCAAAAACATTCAGTACTTC
CDR3aa: CASSYPASGKNIQYF

v_gene: TRBV7-9
abundance: -
j_gene: TRBJ2-1
d_gene: TRBD2
CDR3nt: TGTGCCAGCAGCTTAGTCGGCACCGGGAGGTCCTACAATGAGCAGTTCTTC
CDR3aa: CASSLVGTGRSYNEQFF

v_gene: TRBV6-5
abundance: -
j_gene: TRBJ1-1
d_gene: -
CDR3nt: TGTGCCAGCAGTTCCACCCCGGGGGGCACTGAAGCTTTCTTT
CDR3aa: CASSSTPGGTEAFF

v_gene: TRBV2
abundance: -
j_gene: TRBJ1-4
d_gene: -
CDR3nt: TGTGCCAGCACTCAGGGGACAACTAATGAAAAACTGTTTTTT
CDR3aa: CASTQGTTNEKLFF

v_gene: TRBV19
abundance: -
j_gene: TRBJ1-2
d_gene: TRBD1
CDR3nt: TGTGCCAGTATTTGGACAGGGAGCTATGGCTACACCTTC
CDR3aa: CASIWTGSYGYTF

v_gene: TRBV15
abundance: -
j_gene: TRBJ1-5
d_gene: -
CDR3nt: TGTGCCACCAGGCGGGATCAGAGCAATCAGCCCCAGCATTTT
CDR3aa: CATRRDQSNQPQHF

v_gene: TRBV28
abundance: -
j_gene: TRBJ2-7
d_gene: -
CDR3nt: TGTGCCAGCAGTTTGATTCGGCTGGTGGAGACCTACGAGCAGTACTTC
CDR3aa: CASSLIRLVETYEQYF

v_gene: TRBV6-1
abundance: -
j_gene: TRBJ2-3
d_gene: -
CDR3nt: TGTGCCAGCAGTTTGAGGAGTAGCATGACAGATACGCAGTATTTT
CDR3aa: CASSLRSSMTDTQYF

v_gene: TRBV27
abundance: once
j_gene: TRBJ2-7
d_gene: TRBD2
CDR3nt: TGTGCCAGCAGTTTTTTCGGGTCTAGCGGACCCTACGAGCAGTACTTC
CDR3aa: CASSFFGSSGPYEQYF

v_gene: TRBV5-1
abundance: once
j_gene: TRBJ1-1
d_gene: -
CDR3nt: TGCGCCAGCAGCTTACCTGGCCCGAACACTGAAGCTTTCTTT
CDR3aa: CASSLPGPNTEAFF

v_gene: TRBV27
abundance: -
j_gene: TRBJ2-7
d_gene: -
CDR3nt: TGTGCCAGCATGTCAGGGACACCGCCCGAGCAGTACTTC
CDR3aa: CASMSGTPPEQYF

v_gene: TRBV2
abundance: -
j_gene: TRBJ2-5
d_gene: TRBD2
CDR3nt: TGTGCCAGCAGTGACCCTAGCGGGAGAGGACAGACCCAGTACTTC
CDR3aa: CASSDPSGRGQTQYF

v_gene: TRBV6-5
abundance: few
j_gene: TRBJ1-1
d_gene: -
CDR3nt: TGTGCCAGCAGTTACGAGGGAACGAACACTGAAGCTTTCTTT
CDR3aa: CASSYEGTNTEAFF

v_gene: TRBV15
abundance: once
j_gene: TRBJ2-5
d_gene: TRBD2
CDR3nt: TGTGCCACCAGCGCCAGCGGGAGAGGGTGGGAGACCCAGTACTTC
CDR3aa: CATSASGRGWETQYF

v_gene: TRBV2
abundance: -
j_gene: TRBJ2-1
d_gene: -
CDR3nt: TGTGCCAGCAGTGCGAGGACAGCCTACAATGAGCAGTTCTTC
CDR3aa: CASSARTAYNEQFF

v_gene: TRBV25-1
abundance: -
j_gene: TRBJ2-4
d_gene: TRBD2
CDR3nt: TGTGCCAGCAGTGATCGGCTAGCGGGAGATCAGTACTTC
CDR3aa: CASSDRLAGDQYF

v_gene: TRBV23-1
abundance: -
j_gene: TRBJ2-1
d_gene: TRBD1
CDR3nt: TGCGCAATCTTAGACAGGGGCTCCTACAATGAGCAGTTCTTC
CDR3aa: CAILDRGSYNEQFF

v_gene: TRBV5-1
abundance: -
j_gene: TRBJ2-3
d_gene: -
CDR3nt: TGCGCCAGCAGCGGGGAGTCCTCAGATACGCAGTATTTT
CDR3aa: CASSGESSDTQYF

v_gene: TRBV4-3
abundance: -
j_gene: TRBJ1-4
d_gene: -
CDR3nt: TGCGCCAGCAGCCAAGCCAGTCGGGCAGGGGATGAAAAACTGTTTTTT
CDR3aa: CASSQASRAGDEKLFF

v_gene: TRBV2
abundance: -
j_gene: TRBJ1-2
d_gene: -
CDR3nt: TGTGCCAGCAGGGGCCAAGGGGTGGTCTATGGCTACACCTTC
CDR3aa: CASRGQGVVYGYTF

v_gene: TRBV27
abundance: -
j_gene: TRBJ1-2
d_gene: TRBD1
CDR3nt: TGTGCCAGCAGTACCCGACAGGGAAGAGGTGGCTACACCTTC
CDR3aa: CASSTRQGRGGYTF

v_gene: TRBV7-6
abundance: -
j_gene: TRBJ2-1
d_gene: TRBD2
CDR3nt: TGTGCCAGCAGCTTAGCTTCTAGCGGAGCGAACAATGAGCAGTTCTTC
CDR3aa: CASSLASSGANNEQFF

v_gene: TRBV14
abundance: -
j_gene: TRBJ1-1
d_gene: -
CDR3nt: TGTGCCAGCAGGTATGGAGGGAGCCTTGAAGCTTTCTTT
CDR3aa: CASRYGGSLEAFF

v_gene: TRBV2
abundance: -
j_gene: TRBJ2-3
d_gene: TRBD2
CDR3nt: TGTGCCAGAAAATTCGCGGGAGGACTGGCAGATACGCAGTATTTT
CDR3aa: CARKFAGGLADTQYF

v_gene: TRBV28
abundance: -
j_gene: TRBJ1-2
d_gene: -
CDR3nt: TGTGCCAGCTGCAGGGTGTCGAACTATGGCTACACCTTC
CDR3aa: CASCRVSNYGYTF

v_gene: TRBV28
abundance: -
j_gene: TRBJ1-3
d_gene: -
CDR3nt: TGTGCCAGCAGTTTACCAAGGCTCAGGGTAGTCTCTGGAAACACCATATATTTT
CDR3aa: CASSLPRLRVVSGNTIYF

v_gene: TRBV5-1
abundance: -
j_gene: TRBJ2-1
d_gene: -
CDR3nt: TGCGCCAGCAGCTTATTGAGGGTCTTC
CDR3aa: CASSLLRVF